This entry lists 15 T cell receptor beta chains sequenced from one sample in a study of OX40 agonist ivuxolimab in advanced cancers. Generated by immunoSEQ multiplex PCR, the TCRdb table keeps only in-frame clones and is missing some. Of 90,000 or so clones in the sample, around 90% were seen once. The source material was CD4+ or CD8+ T cells sorted from blood, sampled in a trial of the OX40 agonist ivuxolimab. The receptors stem from an adult with an advanced solid tumor such as melanoma, head and neck, liver or kidney cancer.

The CDR3 nucleotides are TGTGCCAGCAGCTTAAGGCATGGGGCCAACGTCCTGACTTTC. Amino acid sequence: CASSLRHGANVLTF. The chain links TRBV5-6 to TRBJ2-6; D is uncertain. V was cut by 2 bases and J by 3 bases, with 6 bases left in between. CDR3 length: 14 residues. Looked up from germline, CDR1 is SGHDT and CDR2 is YYEEEE. The full variable domain, rest sourced from reference TRBV5-6 and TRBJ2-6, is DAGVTQSPTHLIKTRGQQVTLRCSPKSGHDTVSWYQQALGQGPQFIFQYYEEEERQRGNFPDRFSGHQFPNYSSELNVNALLLGDSALYLCASSLRHGANVLTFGAGSRLTVL.

This clone has just one count. CDR3 residues: CASRDREAFF. The CDR3 DNA follows: TGTGCCAGCAGGGACAGGGAAGCTTTCTTT. The chain couples TRBV6-4 to TRBJ1-1; TRBD1 agrees at 7 bases. Per germline, CDR1 MRHNA and CDR2 SNTAGT. This CDR3 spans 10 amino acids. V lost 6 bases to trimming and J lost 8 bases; unmatched junction nucleotides: 0.

The rearrangement uses TRBV29-1 and TRBJ2-5; 9 nucleotides match TRBD1. Germline V CDR1 and CDR2: SQVTM, ANQGSEA. CDR3 length: 14 amino acids. V gave up 7 bases and J gave up 1 base; unmatched junction bases: 7. CDR3 sequence (DNA): TGCAGCGCTCCTGGGACAGGGACCCAAGAGACCCAGTACTTC. The encoded protein is CSAPGTGTQETQYF.

V is TRBV19 and J is TRBJ2-7, with 9 bases that match TRBD1. The CDR3 spans 16 residues. With 8 bases clipped from V and 4 bases from J, the junction kept 15 bases outside the gene matches. CDR1 LNHDA and CDR2 SQIVND come from the germline V gene (reference sequence). The CDR3 region is CASSPLGPGQGYEQYF. CDR3 sequence (DNA): TGTGCCAGTTCACCCCTAGGCCCGGGACAGGGTTACGAGCAGTACTTC.

This rearrangement joins TRBV7-2 to TRBJ2-2; 7 bases agree with TRBD2. Germline V lookup: CDR1 SGHTA, CDR2 FQGNSA. The CDR3 consists of 16 residues. V was pared by 1 base and J by 5 bases, with 7 bases of the junction left unmatched. The CDR3 nucleotides are TGTGCCAGCAGCTTAGGTCGTGGGAGGGGAACCGGGGAGCTGTTTTTT. Its translation: CASSLGRGRGTGELFF.

DNA for the CDR3: TGTGCCATCAGTGAAGACAGCAATGAGCAGTTCTTC. Its protein is CAISEDSNEQFF. J is TRBJ2-1 and V is TRBV10-3, with a weak D call TRBD1 (5 bases). The V gene's germline CDR1 is ENHRY and CDR2 SYGVKD. CDR3 length equals 12 residues. Deletions cut 3 bases from V and 6 bases from J, with 6 bases between.

The gene calls are TRBV28 and TRBJ2-7; TRBD2 might be the D (5 bases). Trimming pared 4 bases from V and 4 bases from J, leaving 5 bases between. CDR1 and CDR2 (germline): MDHEN, SYDVKM. This CDR3 is 11 amino acids long. The CDR3 sequence is CASSWEYEQYF. DNA for the CDR3: TGTGCCAGCAGTTGGGAGTACGAGCAGTACTTC.

The chain has TRBV18 and TRBJ1-2; 10 bases agree with TRBD1. The CDR3 is made up of 14 amino acids. CDR1 is KGHSH, CDR2 LQKENI, per germline. Trimming took 4 bases from V and 4 from J; bases not matched to a gene: 3. DNA for the CDR3: TGTGCCAGCTCACTGGGACAGGGGAGCTATGGCTACACCTTC. It is translated as CASSLGQGSYGYTF.

V usage is TRBV6-1 and J usage is TRBJ2-1; 16 bases line up with TRBD2. V dropped 3 bases and J dropped 3; count of bases not matched to a gene: 5. The CDR3 has 18 amino acids. Germline loops: CDR1 MNHNS, CDR2 SASEGT. In DNA, the CDR3 is TGTGCCAGCAGTGAGGGACTAGCGGGAGGGATTGGCTACAATGAGCAGTTCTTC. Residues: CASSEGLAGGIGYNEQFF.

V usage is TRBV5-1 and J usage is TRBJ1-2, with unresolved D. CDR3 length: 13 residues. The germline CDR1 and CDR2 sequences are SGHRS and YFSETQ. The V end lost 2 bases, the J end lost 1 base, and 6 bases lay between the germline ends. CDR3 in DNA: TGCGCCAGCAGCTTTGGGGATAACTATGGCTACACCTTC. It yields the protein CASSFGDNYGYTF. Full variable domain (missing parts from reference TRBV5-1 and TRBJ1-2): KAGVTQTPRYLIKTRGQQVTLSCSPISGHRSVSWYQQTPGQGLQFLFEYFSETQRNKGNFPGRFSGRQFSNSRSEMNVSTLELGDSALYLCASSFGDNYGYTFGSGTRLTVV.

This rearrangement joins TRBV5-8 to TRBJ2-6; no firm D call. The CDR3 sequence is 15 residues long. CDR1 SGHTS and CDR2 YDEGEE come from the germline V gene. V was shortened by 4 bases and J by 2 bases, with 10 bases between the two germline ends. The CDR3 spells CASSPNRAGANVLTF. As DNA, the CDR3 is TGTGCCAGCAGCCCTAATAGGGCTGGGGCCAACGTCCTGACTTTC. Full variable domain (remainder filled in from reference TRBV5-8 and TRBJ2-6): EAGVTQSPTHLIKTRGQQATLRCSPISGHTSVYWYQQALGLGLQFLLWYDEGEERNRGNFPPRFSGRQFPNYSSELNVNALELEDSALYLCASSPNRAGANVLTFGAGSRLTVL.

The chain couples TRBV11-2 to TRBJ2-7; 10 bases agree with TRBD1. CDR1 is SGHAT, CDR2 FQNNGV, per germline. J was trimmed by 0 bases and V by 6 bases; bases with no gene match: 8. There are 16 residues in the CDR3. CDR3 sequence (DNA): TGTGCCAGCAGACGGGGAGGACAGGGGGGCTCCTACGAGCAGTACTTC. Its translation is CASRRGGQGGSYEQYF.

This clone has just a few counts. The rearrangement uses TRBV4-1 and TRBJ2-1; the match to TRBD2 covers 10 bases. This CDR3 region has 16 residues. The J segment lost 4 bases and the V segment lost 3 bases, leaving 6 bases of the junction unmatched. Germline CDR1 and CDR2: MGHRA and YSYEKL. CDR3 sequence (DNA): TGCGCCAGCAGCCACACACTAGCGGGAACTTACAATGAGCAGTTCTTC. Translating it yields CASSHTLAGTYNEQFF.

This rearrangement joins TRBV11-2 to TRBJ2-3; 11 bases are a match to TRBD2. Unmatched junction bases numbered 8, after V lost 5 bases and J lost 7 bases. Germline CDR1 and CDR2: SGHAT and FQNNGV. CDR3 length: 15 amino acids. This CDR3 is CASSLLAGEYNTQYF. The DNA of the CDR3 is TGTGCCAGCAGCCTACTAGCGGGAGAATATAATACGCAGTATTTT.

The chain uses TRBV7-2 and TRBJ1-1, with D hard to call. The length of the CDR3 is 12 residues. V gave up 7 bases and J gave up 7 bases, with 13 bases separating them. Germline CDR1 reads SGHTA; CDR2 reads FQGNSA. The CDR3 sequence: CASTPGFSEAFF. The CDR3 nucleotides are TGTGCCAGCACCCCCGGATTCAGTGAAGCTTTCTTT.